This T cell receptor beta chain is from a study of cytomegalovirus exposure and HLA in healthy donors. PCR was performed using 60 Vbeta and 13 Jbeta primers. Sequencing used immunoSEQ multiplex PCR; TCRdb keeps in-frame clones, though not all of them. The sample gives around 190,000 clones, about four fifths of which show up once; around an eighth is in the top ten. The sequence was collected from a woman aged 30 to 39 in good health and CMV-seropositive. Sequencing was done on a sample of PBMCs.

CDR3 in amino acids: CASSLAGGDYEQYF. CDR3 nucleotides: TGCGCCAGCAGCTTGGCCGGGGGGGACTACGAGCAGTACTTC. The rearrangement joins TRBV5-1 to TRBJ2-5; TRBD2 matches 8 bases. The J call is in doubt because the DNA end fits TRBJ2-7 better. This CDR3 has 14 amino acids. Germline CDR1 SGHRS, CDR2 YFSETQ.